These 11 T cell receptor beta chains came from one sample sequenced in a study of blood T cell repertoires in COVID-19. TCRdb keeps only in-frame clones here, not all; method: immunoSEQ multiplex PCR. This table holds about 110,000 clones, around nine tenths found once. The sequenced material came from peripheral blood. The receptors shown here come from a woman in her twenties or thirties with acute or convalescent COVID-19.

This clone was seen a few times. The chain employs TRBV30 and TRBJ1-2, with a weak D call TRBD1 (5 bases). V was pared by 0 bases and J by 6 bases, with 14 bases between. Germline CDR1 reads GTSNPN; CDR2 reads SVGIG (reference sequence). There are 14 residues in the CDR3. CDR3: CAWSVDRSRHGYTF. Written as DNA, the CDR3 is TGTGCCTGGAGTGTTGACAGATCCAGGCATGGCTACACCTTC.

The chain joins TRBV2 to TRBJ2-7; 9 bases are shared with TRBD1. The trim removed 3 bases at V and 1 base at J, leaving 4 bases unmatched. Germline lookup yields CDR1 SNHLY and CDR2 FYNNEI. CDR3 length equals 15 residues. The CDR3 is CASSDGQGRSYEQYF. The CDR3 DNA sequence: TGTGCCAGCAGTGATGGACAGGGGAGATCCTACGAGCAGTACTTC. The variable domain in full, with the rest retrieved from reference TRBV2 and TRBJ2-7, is EPEVTQTPSHQVTQMGQEVILRCVPISNHLYFYWYRQILGQKVEFLVSFYNNEISEKSEIFDDQFSVERPDGSNFTLKIRSTKLEDSAMYFCASSDGQGRSYEQYFGPGTRLTVT.

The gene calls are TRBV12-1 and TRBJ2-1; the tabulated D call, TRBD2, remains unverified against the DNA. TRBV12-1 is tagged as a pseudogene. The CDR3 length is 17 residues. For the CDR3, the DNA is TGTGCCAGCAGCTTTGAATTAGCGGGAGGATCCTACAATGAGCAGTTCTTC. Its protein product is CASSFELAGGSYNEQFF.

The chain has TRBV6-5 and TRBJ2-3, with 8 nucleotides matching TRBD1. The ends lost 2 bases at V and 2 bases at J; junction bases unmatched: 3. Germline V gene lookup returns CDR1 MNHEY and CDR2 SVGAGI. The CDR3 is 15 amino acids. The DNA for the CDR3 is TGTGCCAGCAGTTACCAGGGGGCCCTCACAGATACGCAGTATTTT. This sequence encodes CASSYQGALTDTQYF.

The chain's CDR3 is CASSPVIGTGGVDTQYF. The DNA for the CDR3 is TGTGCCAGCTCACCAGTAATCGGGACAGGGGGCGTAGATACGCAGTATTTT. This rearrangement joins TRBV18 to TRBJ2-3, with 12 bases matching TRBD1. The V segment lost 2 bases and the J segment 5 bases; nucleotides outside the gene matches: 8. CDR3 length: 17 amino acids. In germline, CDR1 is KGHSH, CDR2 LQKENI.

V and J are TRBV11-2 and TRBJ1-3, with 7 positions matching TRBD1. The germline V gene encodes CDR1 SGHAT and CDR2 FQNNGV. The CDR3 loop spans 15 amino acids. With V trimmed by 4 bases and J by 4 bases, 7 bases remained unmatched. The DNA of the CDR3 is TGTGCCAGCAGCTCGTACAGGGGCTCCGGAAACACCATATATTTT. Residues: CASSSYRGSGNTIYF.

The CDR3 DNA reads TGTGCCAGTAGAAGGACAGGGGGCGAGAATGAAAAACTGTTTTTT. This gives the protein CASRRTGGENEKLFF. The gene calls are TRBV19 and TRBJ1-4, with 11 bases that match TRBD1. This CDR3 spans 15 amino acids. The germline CDR1 and CDR2 sequences are LNHDA and SQIVND (reference sequence). J gave up 5 bases and V 6 bases, and 5 bases lay outside the gene matches.

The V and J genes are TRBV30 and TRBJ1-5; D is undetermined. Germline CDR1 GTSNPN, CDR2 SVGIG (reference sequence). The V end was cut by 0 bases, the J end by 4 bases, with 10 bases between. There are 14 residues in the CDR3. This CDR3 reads CAWSVPRTNQPQHF. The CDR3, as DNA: TGTGCCTGGAGTGTACCACGGACTAATCAGCCCCAGCATTTT.

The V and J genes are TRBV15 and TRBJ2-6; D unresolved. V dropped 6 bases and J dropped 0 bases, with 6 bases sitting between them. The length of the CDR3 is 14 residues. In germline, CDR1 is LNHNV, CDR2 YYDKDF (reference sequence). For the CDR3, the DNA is TGTGCCACCAGTATCAGCTCTGGGGCCAACGTCCTGACTTTC. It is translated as CATSISSGANVLTF.

Written as DNA, the CDR3 is TGTGCCAGCAGTCCGACGGGACTCGCCACAGATACGCAGTATTTT. Translation: CASSPTGLATDTQYF. The chain joins TRBV27 to TRBJ2-3; weak D call: TRBD2 (6 bases). V was shortened by 5 bases and J by 2 bases, with 14 bases between the two germline ends. Germline CDR1 MNHEY, CDR2 SMNVEV (reference sequence). This CDR3 has 15 amino acids.

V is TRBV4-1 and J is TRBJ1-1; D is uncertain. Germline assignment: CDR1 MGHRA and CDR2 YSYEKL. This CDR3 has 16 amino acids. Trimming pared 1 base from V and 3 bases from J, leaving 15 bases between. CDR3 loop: CASSQVIIQGDTEAFF. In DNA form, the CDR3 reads TGCGCCAGCAGCCAAGTTATCATCCAAGGAGACACTGAAGCTTTCTTT.